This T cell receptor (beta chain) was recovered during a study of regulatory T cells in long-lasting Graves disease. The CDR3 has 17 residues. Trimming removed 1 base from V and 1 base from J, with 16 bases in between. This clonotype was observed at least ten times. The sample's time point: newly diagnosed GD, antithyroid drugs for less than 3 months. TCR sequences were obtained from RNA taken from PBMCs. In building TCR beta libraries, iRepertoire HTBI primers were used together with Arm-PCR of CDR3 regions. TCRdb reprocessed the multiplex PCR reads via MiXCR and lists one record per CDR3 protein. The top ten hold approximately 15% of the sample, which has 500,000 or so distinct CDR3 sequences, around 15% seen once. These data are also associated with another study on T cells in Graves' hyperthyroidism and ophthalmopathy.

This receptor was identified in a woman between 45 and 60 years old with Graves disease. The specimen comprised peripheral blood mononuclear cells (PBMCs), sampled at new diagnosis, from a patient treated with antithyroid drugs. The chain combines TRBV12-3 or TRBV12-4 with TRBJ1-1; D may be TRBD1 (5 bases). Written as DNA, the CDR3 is TGTGCCAGCAGTTTAGTTTCGGGGCCCACGGCGAACACTGAAGCTTTCTTT. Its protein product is CASSLVSGPTANTEAFF.